This is a list of T cell receptor beta chains from one sample in a study of blood T cell repertoires in COVID-19. Produced via immunoSEQ multiplex PCR; TCRdb's table is partial and in-frame only. Seen here are 200,000 to 250,000 clones, around 80% observed once, and the top ten hold approximately 2%. Sequencing input: PBMCs or T cells enriched from blood (not recorded which). Receptors originate from a man in his fifties or sixties who had recovered from COVID-19. Each CDR3 is given with its conserved first and last residue. D genes are given only for firm matches. Expanded clones get a size class; other rows say once, few or many, or leave the size out.

d_call: .
v_call: TRBV10-3
clone_size: .
j_call: TRBJ2-7
cdr3_nt: TGTGCCATCAGTGAGTCGAGATGGTCAGGCCGACCCTACGAGCAGTACTTC
cdr3_aa: CAISESRWSGRPYEQYF

d_call: TRBD1
v_call: TRBV30
clone_size: .
j_call: TRBJ2-7
cdr3_nt: TGTGCCTGGAGCGGGGACAGGGATTACGAGCAGTACTTC
cdr3_aa: CAWSGDRDYEQYF

d_call: .
v_call: TRBV7-2
clone_size: .
j_call: TRBJ1-1
cdr3_nt: TGTGCCAGCAGCTTATGGCGGGGAGAGGTGACTGAAGCTTTCTTT
cdr3_aa: CASSLWRGEVTEAFF

d_call: TRBD2
v_call: TRBV5-1
clone_size: .
j_call: TRBJ2-3
cdr3_nt: TGCGCCAGCTCCTCCGGGCGACTAGCGGAAGTCACAGATACGCAGTATTTT
cdr3_aa: CASSSGRLAEVTDTQYF

d_call: .
v_call: TRBV19
clone_size: few
j_call: TRBJ1-1
cdr3_nt: TGTGCCAGTAGTATAGGAAGGGGCCTGAACACTGAAGCTTTCTTT
cdr3_aa: CASSIGRGLNTEAFF

d_call: TRBD1
v_call: TRBV6-6
clone_size: .
j_call: TRBJ2-1
cdr3_nt: TGTGCCAGCACCAGGGACAGCCCCTACAATGAGCAGTTCTTC
cdr3_aa: CASTRDSPYNEQFF

d_call: .
v_call: TRBV7-2
clone_size: .
j_call: TRBJ1-1
cdr3_nt: TGTGCCAGCAGCTTCCAAGGGGGTGGACCGGGAGCTTTCTTT
cdr3_aa: CASSFQGGGPGAFF

d_call: TRBD1
v_call: TRBV19
clone_size: .
j_call: TRBJ1-1
cdr3_nt: TGTGCCAGTAGTATAGTGCTGGACAGGGGAGGTAAAACTGAAGCTTTCTTT
cdr3_aa: CASSIVLDRGGKTEAFF

d_call: TRBD2
v_call: TRBV27
clone_size: .
j_call: TRBJ2-7
cdr3_nt: TGTGCCAGCAGTCCTGGACTAGCGATCTCCTACGAGCAGTACTTC
cdr3_aa: CASSPGLAISYEQYF

d_call: TRBD1
v_call: TRBV11-3
clone_size: .
j_call: TRBJ2-6
cdr3_nt: TGTGCCAGCAGCTTAGGCCGGGACAGTAGCTCTGGGGCCAACGTCCTGACTTTC
cdr3_aa: CASSLGRDSSSGANVLTF

d_call: .
v_call: TRBV19
clone_size: .
j_call: TRBJ1-1
cdr3_nt: TGTGCCAGTAGTATACAGGCATTGAACACTGAAGCTTTCTTT
cdr3_aa: CASSIQALNTEAFF

d_call: .
v_call: TRBV11-2
clone_size: .
j_call: TRBJ2-3
cdr3_nt: TGTGCCAGCAGCTTAGTAGTTAACACAGATACGCAGTATTTT
cdr3_aa: CASSLVVNTDTQYF

d_call: TRBD1
v_call: TRBV18
clone_size: .
j_call: TRBJ2-7
cdr3_nt: TGTGCCAGCTCTGGGGACAGGGTCTACGAGCAGTACTTC
cdr3_aa: CASSGDRVYEQYF

d_call: .
v_call: TRBV11-3
clone_size: .
j_call: TRBJ2-3
cdr3_nt: TGTGCCAGCAGCTTTGGGGGGTACGCAGATACGCAGTATTTT
cdr3_aa: CASSFGGYADTQYF

d_call: TRBD1
v_call: TRBV2
clone_size: .
j_call: TRBJ2-3
cdr3_nt: TGTGCCAGCAGACCGGGGGTGGGACAGGGGCTCTCTACGCAGTATTTT
cdr3_aa: CASRPGVGQGLSTQYF

d_call: .
v_call: TRBV11-2
clone_size: .
j_call: TRBJ1-6
cdr3_nt: TGTGCCAGCAGCTTAGCCGGGTTTTATTCACCCCTCCACTTT
cdr3_aa: CASSLAGFYSPLHF

d_call: .
v_call: TRBV12-3/TRBV12-4
clone_size: .
j_call: TRBJ1-2
cdr3_nt: TGTGCCAGCACCCGCGGAGGGGTTGGCTACACCTTC
cdr3_aa: CASTRGGVGYTF